This TCR beta chain is drawn from a study of blood T cell repertoires in COVID-19. Participants were aged 18 to 89 years, lived in under 25 US areas, and enrolled virtually. Allocation to cohorts depended on clinical history reported by the participants. Per the authors' pipeline: Estimated nucleated cell counts came from reference gene primer amplification. Some clones are missing from TCRdb's copy, which holds only in-frame ones; the method was immunoSEQ multiplex PCR. The V and J calls and the clone size are those of that table, but D and trimming were determined from the DNA. Altogether around 400,000 clones are present, about 88% being singletons, with the ten largest covering approximately 1.5%. Trimming took 4 bases from V and 8 from J, leaving 20 bases between them. The germline CDR1 and CDR2 sequences are MDHEN and SYDVKM. CDR3 length: 16 residues.

The V and J genes are TRBV28 and TRBJ1-4; unclear D gene. This TCR was sampled from a woman aged 18-35 years who had been exposed to COVID-19. The sequencing sample was made of PBMCs or T cells enriched from blood (not recorded which). The CDR3 sequence is CASSSPAGGPDEKLFF. Written as DNA, the CDR3 is TGTGCCAGCAGTTCCCCAGCTGGAGGTCCCGACGAAAAACTGTTTTTT.